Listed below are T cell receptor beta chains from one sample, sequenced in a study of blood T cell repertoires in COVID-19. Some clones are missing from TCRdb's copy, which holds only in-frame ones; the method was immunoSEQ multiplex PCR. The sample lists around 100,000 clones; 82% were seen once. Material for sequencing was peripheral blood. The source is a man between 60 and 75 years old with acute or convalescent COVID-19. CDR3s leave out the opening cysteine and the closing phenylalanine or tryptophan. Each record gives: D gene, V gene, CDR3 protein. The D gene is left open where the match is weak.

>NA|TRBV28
ASLGASGSYEQY
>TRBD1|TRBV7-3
ASSLSTGGVEQF
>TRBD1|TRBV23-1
ASSQWGQGADQPQH
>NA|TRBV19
ASTGGGNQPQH
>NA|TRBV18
ASNPDQGGTEAF
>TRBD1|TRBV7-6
ASSPGQVPSYGYT
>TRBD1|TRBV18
ASSGTGYIRNQPQH
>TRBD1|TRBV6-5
ASSRQGTGANVLT
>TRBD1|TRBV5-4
ASSLQGPANEKLF
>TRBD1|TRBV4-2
ASSQADRGTSEKLF
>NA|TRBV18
ASSPDREEGAF
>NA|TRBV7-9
ASSFSGTPYEQY